These 13 T cell receptor beta chains were all obtained from the same sample, sequenced in a study of T cells expressing NK-cell markers. TCRdb re-called the 5' RACE reads; one entry per CDR3 protein, DNA not given. Its table records about 260,000 distinct CDR3 sequences. Sequencing was done on a sample of blood T cells: a sorted CD56 or NKG2C T cell subset, CD4+ or CD8+ T cells, or bulk PBMC T cells (not recorded which). These receptors came from a woman between 18 and 70 years old in good health.

The J gene is TRBJ2-2, the V gene TRBV29-1; TCRdb gives TRBD1 as the D gene, but with no DNA this cannot be confirmed. This CDR3 spans 15 amino acids. CDR1 is SQVTM, CDR2 ANQGSEA, per germline. The CDR3 protein is CSVGGPGQVTGELFF.

CDR3 region: CASSLKAGQTNTGELFF. The chain is built from TRBV7-2 and TRBJ2-2. Germline CDR1 SGHTA, CDR2 FQGNSA. This CDR3 has 17 amino acids.

The chain links TRBV30 to TRBJ2-7; TCRdb selects TRBD1, and the lack of DNA leaves this call unchecked. The CDR3 has 12 amino acids. Germline V gene sequence: CDR1 GTSNPN, CDR2 SVGIG (reference sequence). The CDR3 reads CAWSGTAYEQYF.

The chain recombines TRBV28 with TRBJ2-1; no DNA is available, so the TRBD2 call from TCRdb remains unchecked. The CDR3 is 16 residues long. The germline V gene encodes CDR1 MDHEN and CDR2 SYDVKM. The CDR3 region is CASRISGLAYHNEQFF. The variable domain in full, completed from reference TRBV28 and TRBJ2-1, reads DVKVTQSSRYLVKRTGEKVFLECVQDMDHENMFWYRQDPGLGLRLIYFSYDVKMKEKGDIPEGYSVSREKKERFSLILESASTNQTSMYLCASRISGLAYHNEQFFGPGTRLTVL.

The chain has TRBV5-6 and TRBJ2-2; TCRdb's D call, TRBD1, is unchecked because there is no DNA. Per germline, CDR1 SGHDT and CDR2 YYEEEE. CDR3 length: 17 residues. CDR3 amino acids: CASSLSPGGRGPGELFF.

This chain connects TRBV6-1 to TRBJ2-7. CDR3 length: 13 residues. Germline V gene data show CDR1 as MNHNS and CDR2 as SASEGT. This CDR3 is CASREAGDDEQYF.

V gene TRBV7-6 combines with J gene TRBJ2-1; lacking DNA, the TRBD2 call made by TCRdb goes unchecked. The CDR3 is made up of 16 amino acids. CDR1 and CDR2 (germline): SGHVS, FNYEAQ. The CDR3 protein is CASSNPGASGYNEQFF.

The gene calls are TRBV6-5 and TRBJ2-6. The germline gives CDR1 MNHEY, CDR2 SVGAGI. This CDR3 has 16 residues. Here the CDR3 reads CASSYSSVSGANVLTF.

This sequence joins TRBV6-2 or TRBV6-3 and TRBJ2-5; TCRdb calls TRBD1, which cannot be checked without DNA. The CDR3 totals 14 residues. The germline gives CDR1 MNHEY, CDR2 SVGEGT. The chain's CDR3 is CARGTGGLQETQYF.

V gene TRBV12-3 or TRBV12-4 combines with J gene TRBJ2-1; no DNA is available, so the TRBD1 call from TCRdb remains unchecked. There are 12 residues in the CDR3. CDR3 region: CASSYRGHEQFF.

The rearrangement joins TRBV14 to TRBJ1-5. Germline assignment: CDR1 SGHDN and CDR2 FVKESK. The CDR3 length is 13 residues. The CDR3 reads CASSQSGNQPQHF.

Here the CDR3 reads CASSPSGRTLYEQYF. This chain connects TRBV28 to TRBJ2-7; TCRdb calls TRBD2, which cannot be checked without DNA. Germline assignment: CDR1 MDHEN and CDR2 SYDVKM. The CDR3 is 15 residues long.

This chain joins TRBV9 and TRBJ1-1; no DNA is available, so the TRBD1 call from TCRdb remains unchecked. Germline V gives CDR1 SGDLS, CDR2 YYNGEE. The CDR3 is made up of 13 amino acids. This chain's CDR3 is CDSSPQDLTEAFF.